Below, 4 T cell receptor beta chains from the same sample are listed, as sequenced in a study of blood T cells in healthy people across ages. Combining a sample-barcoded 5' primer with a J-beta primer mix, a second PCR ran for roughly 6 to 11 cycles. TCRdb passed the 5' RACE reads through MiXCR, listing each CDR3 protein once. Of 1.5 million to 2 million distinct CDR3 sequences listed, roughly 30% are singletons. Sample: blood. These receptors were obtained from a woman aged 30 to 39 in good health.

The V and J genes are TRBV20-1 and TRBJ2-7, with 9 bases that match TRBD2. The CDR3 is 12 amino acids. Trimming cost V 7 bases and J 4 bases; bases outside gene matches: 5. Looked up from germline, CDR1 is DFQATT and CDR2 is SNEGSKA (reference sequence). CDR3 protein: CSGRTSEYEQYF. The CDR3 nucleotides read TGCAGTGGTCGGACTAGCGAATACGAGCAGTACTTC.

This clonotype was counted only a few times. The chain joins TRBV29-1 to TRBJ1-4; 9 nucleotides match TRBD1. J lost 8 bases, V lost 6 bases, and 7 bases had no gene match. Germline CDR1 reads SQVTM; CDR2 reads ANQGSEA. The CDR3 totals 13 residues. The CDR3, as DNA: TGCAGCGTGAAGGGACAGGGAGGGGAAAAACTGTTTTTT. Its protein product is CSVKGQGGEKLFF.

The table lists this clonotype with a few counts. The chain joins TRBV9 to TRBJ1-5; D is possibly TRBD1 (5 bases). This CDR3 has 11 amino acids. Per germline, CDR1 SGDLS and CDR2 YYNGEE. CDR3 sequence reads: CPLEQGQPQHF. DNA for the CDR3: TGTCCACTGGAGCAGGGTCAGCCCCAGCATTTT.

About this clonotype itself: This may be a read error, as it is one base from a much larger clone. J is TRBJ2-3 and V is TRBV20-1, with TRBD2 matching over 7 bases. This CDR3 contains 16 residues. The germline V gene has CDR1 DFQATT and CDR2 SNEGSKA (reference sequence). Trimming at V came to 6 bases and at J to 5 bases, leaving 17 bases not matched to a gene. This chain's CDR3 is CSAEPPGAGWGDTQYF. CDR3 sequence (DNA): TGCAGTGCAGAACCCCCCGGAGCGGGGTGGGGAGATACGCAGTATTTT.